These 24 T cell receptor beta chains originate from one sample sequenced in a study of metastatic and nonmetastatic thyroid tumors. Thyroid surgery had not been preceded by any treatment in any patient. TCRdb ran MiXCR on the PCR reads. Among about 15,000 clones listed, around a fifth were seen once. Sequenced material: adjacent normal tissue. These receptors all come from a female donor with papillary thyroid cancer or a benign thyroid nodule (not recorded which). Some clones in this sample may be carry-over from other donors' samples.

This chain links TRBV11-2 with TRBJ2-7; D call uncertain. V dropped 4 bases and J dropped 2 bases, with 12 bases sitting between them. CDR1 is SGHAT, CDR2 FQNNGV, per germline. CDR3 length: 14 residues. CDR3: CASSSRTETYEQYF. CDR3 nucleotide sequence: TGTGCCAGCAGCTCACGGACGGAAACCTACGAGCAGTACTTC.

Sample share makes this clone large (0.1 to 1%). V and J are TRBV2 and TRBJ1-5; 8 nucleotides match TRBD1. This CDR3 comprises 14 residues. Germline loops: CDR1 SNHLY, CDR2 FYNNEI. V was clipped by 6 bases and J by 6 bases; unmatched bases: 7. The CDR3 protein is CASREQGDGQPQHF. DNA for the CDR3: TGTGCCAGCAGAGAACAGGGGGACGGTCAGCCCCAGCATTTT.

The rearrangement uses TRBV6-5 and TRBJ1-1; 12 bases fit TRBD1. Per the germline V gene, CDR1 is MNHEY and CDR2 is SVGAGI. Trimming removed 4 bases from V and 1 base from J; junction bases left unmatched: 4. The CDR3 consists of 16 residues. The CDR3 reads CASSLGTGGRNTEAFF. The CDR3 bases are TGTGCCAGCAGTTTGGGGACAGGGGGCAGGAACACTGAAGCTTTCTTT.

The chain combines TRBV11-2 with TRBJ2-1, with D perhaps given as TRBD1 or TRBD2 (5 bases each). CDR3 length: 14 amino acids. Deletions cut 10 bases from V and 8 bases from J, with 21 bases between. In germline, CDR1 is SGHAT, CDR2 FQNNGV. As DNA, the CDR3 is TGTGCCACCGGGGCCAAAGACGACTTGGATGAGCAGTTCTTC. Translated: CATGAKDDLDEQFF.

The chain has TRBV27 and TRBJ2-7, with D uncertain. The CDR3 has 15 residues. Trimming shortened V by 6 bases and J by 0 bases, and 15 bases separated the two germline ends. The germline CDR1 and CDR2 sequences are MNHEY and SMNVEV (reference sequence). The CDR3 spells CASRPRSASSYEQYF. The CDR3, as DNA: TGTGCCAGCAGACCCCGTTCCGCCAGCTCCTACGAGCAGTACTTC.

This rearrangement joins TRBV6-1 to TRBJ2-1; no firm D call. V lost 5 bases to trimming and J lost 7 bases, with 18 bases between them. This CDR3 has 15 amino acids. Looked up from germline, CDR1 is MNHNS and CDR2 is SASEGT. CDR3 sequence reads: CASSHRTIGSNEQFF. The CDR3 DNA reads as TGTGCCAGCAGTCACCGAACCATAGGTAGTAATGAGCAGTTCTTC.

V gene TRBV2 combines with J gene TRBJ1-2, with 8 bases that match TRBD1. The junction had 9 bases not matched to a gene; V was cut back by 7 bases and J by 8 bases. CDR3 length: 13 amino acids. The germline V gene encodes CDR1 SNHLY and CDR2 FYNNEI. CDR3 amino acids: CASKEQGAGGYTF. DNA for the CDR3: TGTGCCAGCAAGGAGCAGGGGGCAGGCGGCTACACCTTC.

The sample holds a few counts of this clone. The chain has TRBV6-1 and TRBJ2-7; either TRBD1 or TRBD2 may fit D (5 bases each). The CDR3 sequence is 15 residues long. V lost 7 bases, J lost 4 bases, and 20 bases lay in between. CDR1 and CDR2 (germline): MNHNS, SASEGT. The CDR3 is CASTGSWGWTYEQYF. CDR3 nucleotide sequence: TGTGCCAGCACAGGGTCCTGGGGATGGACTTACGAGCAGTACTTC.

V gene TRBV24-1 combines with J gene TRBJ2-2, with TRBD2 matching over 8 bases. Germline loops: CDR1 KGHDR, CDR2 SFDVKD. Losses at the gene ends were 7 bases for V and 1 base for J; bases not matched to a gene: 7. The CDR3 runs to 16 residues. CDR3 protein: CATSSRAGGNTGELFF. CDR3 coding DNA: TGTGCCACCAGCTCTCGGGCGGGGGGGAACACCGGGGAGCTGTTTTTT.

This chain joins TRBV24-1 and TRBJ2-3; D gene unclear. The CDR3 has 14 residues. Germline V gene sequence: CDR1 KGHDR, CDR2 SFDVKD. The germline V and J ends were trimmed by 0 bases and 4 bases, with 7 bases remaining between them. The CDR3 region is CATSDLGRADTQYF. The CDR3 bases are TGTGCCACCAGTGATTTGGGAAGGGCAGATACGCAGTATTTT.

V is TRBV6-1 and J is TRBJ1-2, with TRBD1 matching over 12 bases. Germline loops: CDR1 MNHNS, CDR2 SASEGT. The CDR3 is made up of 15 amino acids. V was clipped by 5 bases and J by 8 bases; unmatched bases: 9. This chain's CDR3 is CASSLQGQGAGGYTF. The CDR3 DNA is TGTGCCAGCAGTCTTCAGGGACAGGGGGCGGGAGGCTACACCTTC.

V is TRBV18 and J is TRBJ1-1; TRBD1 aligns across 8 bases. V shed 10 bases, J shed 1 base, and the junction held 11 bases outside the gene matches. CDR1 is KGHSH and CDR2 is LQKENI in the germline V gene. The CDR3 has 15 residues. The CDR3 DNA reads TGTGCCACCATTCCGACAGGGGCTGGGAACACTGAAGCTTTCTTT. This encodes CATIPTGAGNTEAFF.

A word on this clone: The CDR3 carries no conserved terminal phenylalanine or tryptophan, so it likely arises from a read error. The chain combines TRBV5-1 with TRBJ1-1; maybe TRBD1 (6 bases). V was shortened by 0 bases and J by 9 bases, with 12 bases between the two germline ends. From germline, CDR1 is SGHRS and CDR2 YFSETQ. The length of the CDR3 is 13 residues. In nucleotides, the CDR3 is TGCGCCAGCAGCTTGGACACAGGGTCTAAAGCTTTCCTT. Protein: CASSLDTGSKAFL.

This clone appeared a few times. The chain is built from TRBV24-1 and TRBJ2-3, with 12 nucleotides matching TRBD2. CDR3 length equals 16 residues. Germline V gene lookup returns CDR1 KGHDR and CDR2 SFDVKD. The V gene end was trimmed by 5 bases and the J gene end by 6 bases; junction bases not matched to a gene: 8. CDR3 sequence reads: CATSVRTSGAGDTQYF. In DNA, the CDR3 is TGTGCCACCAGTGTTAGGACTAGCGGGGCTGGGGATACGCAGTATTTT.

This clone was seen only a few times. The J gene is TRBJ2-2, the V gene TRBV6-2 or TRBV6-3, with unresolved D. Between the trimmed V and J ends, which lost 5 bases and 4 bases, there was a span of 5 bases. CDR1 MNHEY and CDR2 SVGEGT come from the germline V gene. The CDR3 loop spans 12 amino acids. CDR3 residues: CASSDPTGELFF. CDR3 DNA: TGTGCCAGCAGTGACCCCACCGGGGAGCTGTTTTTT.

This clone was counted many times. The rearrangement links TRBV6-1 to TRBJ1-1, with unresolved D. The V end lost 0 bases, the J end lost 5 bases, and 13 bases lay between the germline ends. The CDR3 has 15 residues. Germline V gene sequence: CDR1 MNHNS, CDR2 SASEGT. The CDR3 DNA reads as TGTGCCAGCAGTGAAGCTCAGAGTCTACGGACTGAAGCTTTCTTT. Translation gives CASSEAQSLRTEAFF.

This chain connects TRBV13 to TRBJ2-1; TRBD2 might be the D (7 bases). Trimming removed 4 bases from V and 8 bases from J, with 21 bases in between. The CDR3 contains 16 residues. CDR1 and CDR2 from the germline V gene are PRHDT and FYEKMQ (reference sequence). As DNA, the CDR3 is TGTGCCAGCAGCTCAGGGAGGGTAAGGGGGTTTGATGAGCAGTTCTTC. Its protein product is CASSSGRVRGFDEQFF.

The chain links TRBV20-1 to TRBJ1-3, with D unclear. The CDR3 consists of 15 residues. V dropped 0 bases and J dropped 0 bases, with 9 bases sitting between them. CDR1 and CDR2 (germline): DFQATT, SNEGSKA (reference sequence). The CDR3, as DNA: TGCAGTGCTAGAGATCACAGTGGCTCTGGAAACACCATATATTTT. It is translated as CSARDHSGSGNTIYF.

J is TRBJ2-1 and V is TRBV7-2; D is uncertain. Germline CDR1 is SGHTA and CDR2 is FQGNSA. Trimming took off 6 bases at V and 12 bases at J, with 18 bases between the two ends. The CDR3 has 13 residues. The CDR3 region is CASSHGYPSPQFF. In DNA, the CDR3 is TGTGCCAGCAGTCACGGATACCCCTCTCCGCAGTTCTTC.

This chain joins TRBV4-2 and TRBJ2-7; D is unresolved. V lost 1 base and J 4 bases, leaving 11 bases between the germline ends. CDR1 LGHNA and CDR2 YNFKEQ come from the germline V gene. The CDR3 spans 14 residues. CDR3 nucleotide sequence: TGTGCCAGCAGCCAAGGGGCCTCGGAGTACGAGCAGTACGTC. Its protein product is CASSQGASEYEQYV.

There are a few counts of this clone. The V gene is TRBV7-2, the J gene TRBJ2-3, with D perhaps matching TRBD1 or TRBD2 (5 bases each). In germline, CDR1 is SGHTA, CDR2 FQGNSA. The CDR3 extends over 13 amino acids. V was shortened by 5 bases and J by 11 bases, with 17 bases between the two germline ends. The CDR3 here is CASSLNPGRQQYF. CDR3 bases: TGTGCCAGCAGCCTTAATCCGGGACGACAGCAGTATTTT.

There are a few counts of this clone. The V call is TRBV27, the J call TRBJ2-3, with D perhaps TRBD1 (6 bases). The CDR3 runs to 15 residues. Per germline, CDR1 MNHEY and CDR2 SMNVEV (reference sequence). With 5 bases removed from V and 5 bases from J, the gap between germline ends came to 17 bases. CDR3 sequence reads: CASSLGGSPGDTQYF. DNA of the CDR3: TGTGCCAGCAGTCTAGGGGGTTCACCCGGAGATACGCAGTATTTT.

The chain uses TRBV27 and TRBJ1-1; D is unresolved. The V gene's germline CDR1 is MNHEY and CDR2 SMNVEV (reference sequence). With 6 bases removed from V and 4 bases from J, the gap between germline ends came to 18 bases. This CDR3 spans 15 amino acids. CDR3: CASRPPGWLSTEAFF. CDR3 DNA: TGTGCCAGCAGGCCTCCGGGGTGGTTGAGCACTGAAGCTTTCTTT.

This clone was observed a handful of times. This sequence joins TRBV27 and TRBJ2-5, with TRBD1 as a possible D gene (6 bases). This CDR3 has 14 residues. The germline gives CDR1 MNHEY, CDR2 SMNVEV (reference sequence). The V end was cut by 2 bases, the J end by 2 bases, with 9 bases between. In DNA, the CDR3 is TGTGCCAGCAGTTTAAACAGGGTACAAGAGACCCAGTACTTC. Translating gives CASSLNRVQETQYF.